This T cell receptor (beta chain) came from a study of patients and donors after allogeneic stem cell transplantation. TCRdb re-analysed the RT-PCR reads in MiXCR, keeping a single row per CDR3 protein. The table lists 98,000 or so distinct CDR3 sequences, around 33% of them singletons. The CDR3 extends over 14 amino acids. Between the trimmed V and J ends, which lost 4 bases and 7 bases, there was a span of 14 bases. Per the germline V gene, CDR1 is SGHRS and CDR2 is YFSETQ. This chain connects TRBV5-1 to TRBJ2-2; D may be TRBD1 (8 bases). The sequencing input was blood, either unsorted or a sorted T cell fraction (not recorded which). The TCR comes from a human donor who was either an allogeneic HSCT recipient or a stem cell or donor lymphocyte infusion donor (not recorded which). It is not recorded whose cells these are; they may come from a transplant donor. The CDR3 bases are TGCGCCAGCAGCGCGGGGGACAGGAACGGGGAGCTGTTTTTT. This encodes CASSAGDRNGELFF.